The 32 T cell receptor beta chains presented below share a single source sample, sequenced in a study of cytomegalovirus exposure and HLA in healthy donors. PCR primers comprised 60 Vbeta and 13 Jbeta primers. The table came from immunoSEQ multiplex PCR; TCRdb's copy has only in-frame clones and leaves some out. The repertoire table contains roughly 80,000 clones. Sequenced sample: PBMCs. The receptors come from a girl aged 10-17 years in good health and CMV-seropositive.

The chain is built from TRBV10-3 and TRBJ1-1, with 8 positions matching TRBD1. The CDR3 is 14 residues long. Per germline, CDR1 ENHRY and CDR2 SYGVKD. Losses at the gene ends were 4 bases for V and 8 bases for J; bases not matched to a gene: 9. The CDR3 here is CAISGSQGAGEAFF. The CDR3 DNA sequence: TGTGCCATCAGTGGATCCCAGGGGGCGGGGGAAGCTTTCTTT.

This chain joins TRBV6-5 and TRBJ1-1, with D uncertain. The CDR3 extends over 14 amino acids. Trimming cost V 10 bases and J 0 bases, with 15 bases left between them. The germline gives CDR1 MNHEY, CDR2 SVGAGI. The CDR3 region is CAISRRGVNTEAFF. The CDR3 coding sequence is TGTGCCATCAGCCGTCGGGGTGTGAACACTGAAGCTTTCTTT.

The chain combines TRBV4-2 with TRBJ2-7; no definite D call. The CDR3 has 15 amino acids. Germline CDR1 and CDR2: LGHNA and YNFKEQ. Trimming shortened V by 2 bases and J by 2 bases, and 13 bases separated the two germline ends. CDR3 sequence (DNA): TGTGCCAGCAGCCAACCGGGTCTAAGCGCCTACGAGCAGTACTTC. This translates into CASSQPGLSAYEQYF.

The CDR3 protein is CASSFDGHYGYTF. The CDR3 region has the DNA TGTGCCAGCAGTTTTGATGGGCACTATGGCTACACCTTC. V gene TRBV27 combines with J gene TRBJ1-2; D uncertain. V was cut by 3 bases and J by 3 bases, with 8 bases left in between. The CDR3 has 13 amino acids. Germline CDR1 reads MNHEY; CDR2 reads SMNVEV (reference sequence).

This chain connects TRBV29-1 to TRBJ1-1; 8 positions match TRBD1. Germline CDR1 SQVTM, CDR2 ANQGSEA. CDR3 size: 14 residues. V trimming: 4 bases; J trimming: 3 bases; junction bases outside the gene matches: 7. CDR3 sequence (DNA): TGCAGCGTTGGTGGGGCAGGGGGCTACACTGAAGCTTTCTTT. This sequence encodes CSVGGAGGYTEAFF. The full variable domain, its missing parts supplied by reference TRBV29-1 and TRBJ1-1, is SAVISQKPSRDICQRGTSLTIQCQVDSQVTMMFWYRQQPGQSLTLIATANQGSEATYESGFVIDKFPISRPNLTFSTLTVSNMSPEDSSIYLCSVGGAGGYTEAFFGQGTRLTVV.

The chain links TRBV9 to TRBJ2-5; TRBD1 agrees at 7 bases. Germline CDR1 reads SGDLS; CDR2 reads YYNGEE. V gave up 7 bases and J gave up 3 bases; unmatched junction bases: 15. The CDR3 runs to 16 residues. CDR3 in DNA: TGTGCCAGCTCCATAGACCTAGGGGGCTACGAAGAGACCCAGTACTTC. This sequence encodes CASSIDLGGYEETQYF.

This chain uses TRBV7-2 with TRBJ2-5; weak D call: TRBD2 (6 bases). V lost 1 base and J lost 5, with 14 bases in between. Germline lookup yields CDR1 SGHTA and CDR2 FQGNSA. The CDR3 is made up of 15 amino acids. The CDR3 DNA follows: TGTGCCAGCAGCTTAGGGTCAGCCGCGGGGGAGACCCAGTACTTC. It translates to CASSLGSAAGETQYF. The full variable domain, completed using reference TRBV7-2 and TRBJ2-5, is GAGVSQSPSNKVTEKGKDVELRCDPISGHTALYWYRQSLGQGLEFLIYFQGNSAPDKSGLPSDRFSAERTGGSVSTLTIQRTQQEDSAVYLCASSLGSAAGETQYFGPGTRLLVL.

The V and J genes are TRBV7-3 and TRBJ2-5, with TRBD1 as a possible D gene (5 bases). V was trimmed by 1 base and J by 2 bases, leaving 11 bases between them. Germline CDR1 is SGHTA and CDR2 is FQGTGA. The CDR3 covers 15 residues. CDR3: CASSLRGRPQETQYF. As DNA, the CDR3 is TGTGCCAGCAGCTTAAGGGGCAGGCCTCAAGAGACCCAGTACTTC. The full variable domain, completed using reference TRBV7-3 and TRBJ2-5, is GAGVSQTPSNKVTEKGKYVELRCDPISGHTALYWYRQSLGQGPEFLIYFQGTGAADDSGLPNDRFFAVRPEGSVSTLKIQRTERGDSAVYLCASSLRGRPQETQYFGPGTRLLVL.

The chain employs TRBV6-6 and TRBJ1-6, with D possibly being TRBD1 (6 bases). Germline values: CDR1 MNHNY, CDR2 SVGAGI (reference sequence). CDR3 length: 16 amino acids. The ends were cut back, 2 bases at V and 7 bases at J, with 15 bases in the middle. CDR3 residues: CASSYTDSTGNSPLHF. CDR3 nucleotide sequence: TGTGCCAGCAGTTACACGGACAGCACTGGCAATTCACCCCTCCACTTT.

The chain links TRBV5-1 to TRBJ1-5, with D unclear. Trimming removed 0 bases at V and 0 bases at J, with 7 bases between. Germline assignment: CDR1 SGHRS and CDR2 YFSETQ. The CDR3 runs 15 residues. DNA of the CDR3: TGCGCCAGCAGCTTGGATCTCAGTAGCAATCAGCCCCAGCATTTT. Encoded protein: CASSLDLSSNQPQHF.

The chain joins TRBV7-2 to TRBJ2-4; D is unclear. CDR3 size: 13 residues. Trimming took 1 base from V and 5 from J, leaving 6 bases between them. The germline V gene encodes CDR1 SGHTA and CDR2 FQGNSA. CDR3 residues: CASSLGHQNIQYF. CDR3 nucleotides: TGTGCCAGCAGCTTAGGGCACCAAAACATTCAGTACTTC.

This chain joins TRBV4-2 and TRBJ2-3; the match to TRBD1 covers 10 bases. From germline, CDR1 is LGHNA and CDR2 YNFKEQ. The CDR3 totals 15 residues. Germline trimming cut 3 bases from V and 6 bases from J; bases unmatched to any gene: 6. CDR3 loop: CASSQDRGGGDTQYF. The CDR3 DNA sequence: TGTGCCAGCAGCCAGGACAGGGGGGGAGGGGATACGCAGTATTTT.

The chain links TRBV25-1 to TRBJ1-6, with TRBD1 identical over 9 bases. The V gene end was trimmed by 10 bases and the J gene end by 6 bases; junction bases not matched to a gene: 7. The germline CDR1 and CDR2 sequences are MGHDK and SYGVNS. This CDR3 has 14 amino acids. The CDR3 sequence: CATTGQGINSPLHF. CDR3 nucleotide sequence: TGTGCCACTACAGGACAGGGGATTAATTCACCCCTCCACTTT. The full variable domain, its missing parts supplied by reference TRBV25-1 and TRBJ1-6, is EADIYQTPRYLVIGTGKKITLECSQTMGHDKMYWYQQDPGMELHLIHYSYGVNSTEKGDLSSESTVSRIRTEHFPLTLESARPSHTSQYLCATTGQGINSPLHFGNGTRLTVT.

DNA of the CDR3: TGTGCCAGCAGTTACTCTGGGGGGGACTTCTACGAGCAGTACTTC. Translating gives CASSYSGGDFYEQYF. The rearrangement uses TRBV6-5 and TRBJ2-7, with TRBD2 matching over 7 bases. Germline V CDR1 and CDR2: MNHEY, SVGAGI. After removal of 0 bases from V and 3 bases from J, the junction contained 5 bases not matched to a gene. The CDR3 loop spans 15 amino acids.

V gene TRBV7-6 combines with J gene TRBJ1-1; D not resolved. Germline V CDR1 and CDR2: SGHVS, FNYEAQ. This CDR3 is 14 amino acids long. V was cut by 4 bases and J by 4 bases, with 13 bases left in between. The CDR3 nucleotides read TGTGCCAGCAGCTCGGAGGGTCCTGGCACTGAAGCTTTCTTT. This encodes CASSSEGPGTEAFF.

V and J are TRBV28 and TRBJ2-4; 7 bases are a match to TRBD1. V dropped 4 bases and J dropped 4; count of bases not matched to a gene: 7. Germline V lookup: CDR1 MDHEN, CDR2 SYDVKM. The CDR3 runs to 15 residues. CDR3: CASSWETGPKNIQYF. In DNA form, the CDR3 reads TGTGCCAGCAGTTGGGAGACAGGGCCGAAAAACATTCAGTACTTC.

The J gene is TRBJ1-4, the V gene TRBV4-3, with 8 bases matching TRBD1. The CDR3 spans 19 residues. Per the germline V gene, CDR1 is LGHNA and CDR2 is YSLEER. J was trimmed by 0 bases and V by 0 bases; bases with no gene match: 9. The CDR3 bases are TGCGCCAGCAGCCAAGATTGGAGGACAGGGTCGGCAACTAATGAAAAACTGTTTTTT. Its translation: CASSQDWRTGSATNEKLFF.

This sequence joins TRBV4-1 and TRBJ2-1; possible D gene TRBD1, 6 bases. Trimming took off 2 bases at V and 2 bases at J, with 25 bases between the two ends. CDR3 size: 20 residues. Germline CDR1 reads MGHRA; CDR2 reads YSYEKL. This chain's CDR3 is CASSQRDITADSETYNEQFF. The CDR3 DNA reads TGCGCCAGCAGCCAACGGGATATCACGGCGGACAGTGAAACCTACAATGAGCAGTTCTTC.

CDR3 residues: CASTIGGLNTEAFF. In DNA, the CDR3 is TGCGCCAGCACCATAGGGGGTTTGAACACTGAAGCTTTCTTT. This sequence joins TRBV5-1 and TRBJ1-1; the D gene is possibly TRBD1 (6 bases). This CDR3 has 14 amino acids. Germline CDR1 SGHRS, CDR2 YFSETQ. V shed 6 bases and J shed 0 bases, with 12 bases lying between them.

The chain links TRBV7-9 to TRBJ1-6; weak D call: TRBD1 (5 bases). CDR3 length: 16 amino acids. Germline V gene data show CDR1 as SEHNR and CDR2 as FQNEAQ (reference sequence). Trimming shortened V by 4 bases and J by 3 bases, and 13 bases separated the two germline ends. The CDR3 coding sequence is TGTGCCAGCAGCTCCAGCGGCGGGGGCTATAATTCACCCCTCCACTTT. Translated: CASSSSGGGYNSPLHF.

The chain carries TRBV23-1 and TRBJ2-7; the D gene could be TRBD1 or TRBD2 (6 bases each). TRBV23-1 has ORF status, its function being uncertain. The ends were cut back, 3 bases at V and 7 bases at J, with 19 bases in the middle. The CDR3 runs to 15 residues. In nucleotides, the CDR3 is TGCGCCAGCAGTCATCATTGGGGGCGGGCGGGGGAGCAGTACGTC. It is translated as CASSHHWGRAGEQYV.

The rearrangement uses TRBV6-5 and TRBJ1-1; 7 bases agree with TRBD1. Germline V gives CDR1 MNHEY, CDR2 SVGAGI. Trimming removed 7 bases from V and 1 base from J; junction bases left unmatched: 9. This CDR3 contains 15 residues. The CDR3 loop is CASTATRQGNTEAFF. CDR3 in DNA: TGTGCCAGCACCGCGACAAGACAGGGGAACACTGAAGCTTTCTTT.

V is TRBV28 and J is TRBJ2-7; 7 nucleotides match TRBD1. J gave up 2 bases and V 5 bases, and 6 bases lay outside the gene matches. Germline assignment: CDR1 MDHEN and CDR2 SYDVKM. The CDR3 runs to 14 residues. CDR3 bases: TGTGCCAGCAGTCGACAGGGAAGGGCCTACGAGCAGTACGTC. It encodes CASSRQGRAYEQYV.

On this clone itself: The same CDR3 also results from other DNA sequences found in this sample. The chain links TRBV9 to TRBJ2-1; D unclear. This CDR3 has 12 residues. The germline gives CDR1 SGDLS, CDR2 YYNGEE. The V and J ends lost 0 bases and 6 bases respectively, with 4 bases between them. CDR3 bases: TGTGCCAGCAGCGTAGGTCTCAATGAGCAGTTCTTC. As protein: CASSVGLNEQFF.

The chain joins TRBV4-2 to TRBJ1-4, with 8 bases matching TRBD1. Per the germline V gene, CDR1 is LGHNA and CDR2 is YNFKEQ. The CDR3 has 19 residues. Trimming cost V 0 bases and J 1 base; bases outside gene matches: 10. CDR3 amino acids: CASSQDGTGGFETNEKLFF. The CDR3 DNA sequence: TGTGCCAGCAGCCAAGATGGGACAGGTGGATTTGAAACTAATGAAAAACTGTTTTTT.

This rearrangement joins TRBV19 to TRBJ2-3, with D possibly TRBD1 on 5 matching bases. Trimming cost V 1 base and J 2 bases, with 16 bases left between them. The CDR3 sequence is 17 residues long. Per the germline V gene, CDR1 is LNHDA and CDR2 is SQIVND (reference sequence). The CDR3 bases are TGTGCCAGTAGTATAGTCCCCAGGGCCCGTCTCACAGATACGCAGTATTTT. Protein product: CASSIVPRARLTDTQYF.

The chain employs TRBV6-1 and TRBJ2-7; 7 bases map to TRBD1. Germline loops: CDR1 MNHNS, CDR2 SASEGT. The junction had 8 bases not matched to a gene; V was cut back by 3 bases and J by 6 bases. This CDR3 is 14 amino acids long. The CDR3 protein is CASSEQLPGGEQYF. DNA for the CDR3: TGTGCCAGCAGTGAGCAACTTCCAGGGGGCGAGCAGTACTTC.

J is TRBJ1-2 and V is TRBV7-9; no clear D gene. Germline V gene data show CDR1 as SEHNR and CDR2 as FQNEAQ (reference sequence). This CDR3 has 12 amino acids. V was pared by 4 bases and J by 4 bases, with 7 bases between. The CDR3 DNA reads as TGTGCCAGCAGCTGGCTGTCCTATGGCTACACCTTC. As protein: CASSWLSYGYTF.

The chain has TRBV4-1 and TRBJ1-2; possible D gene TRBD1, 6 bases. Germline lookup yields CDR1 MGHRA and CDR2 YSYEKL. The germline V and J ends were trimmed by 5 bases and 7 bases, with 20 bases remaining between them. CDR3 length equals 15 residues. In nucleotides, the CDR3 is TGCGCCAGCAGCGCCGAAGGTACAGGGACATTTGGCTACACCTTC. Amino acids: CASSAEGTGTFGYTF.

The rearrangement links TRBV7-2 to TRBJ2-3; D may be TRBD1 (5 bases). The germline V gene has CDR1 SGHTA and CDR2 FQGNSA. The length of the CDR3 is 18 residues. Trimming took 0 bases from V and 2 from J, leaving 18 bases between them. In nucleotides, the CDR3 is TGTGCCAGCAGCTTAGCGCTAGGGGCGCCACCCTACACAGATACGCAGTATTTT. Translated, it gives CASSLALGAPPYTDTQYF.

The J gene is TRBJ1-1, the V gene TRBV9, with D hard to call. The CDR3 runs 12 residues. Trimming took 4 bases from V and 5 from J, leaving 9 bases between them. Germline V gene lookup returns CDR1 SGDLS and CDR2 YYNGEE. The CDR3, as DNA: TGTGCCAGCAGCTCCCTTTCGACTGAAGCTTTCTTT. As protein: CASSSLSTEAFF.

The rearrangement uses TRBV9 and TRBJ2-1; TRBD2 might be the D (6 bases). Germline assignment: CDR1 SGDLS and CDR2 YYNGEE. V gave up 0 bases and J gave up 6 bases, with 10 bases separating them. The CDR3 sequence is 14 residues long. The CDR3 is CASSVGQGGNEQFF. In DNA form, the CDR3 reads TGTGCCAGCAGCGTAGGGCAGGGAGGCAATGAGCAGTTCTTC.